This T cell receptor (beta chain) was obtained from a study of blood T cell repertoires in COVID-19. About the study: Samples taken during acute and convalescent COVID-19 were collected in the United States, Italy and Spain. Sample material is recorded as cDNA or gDNA derived from T cells, B-cell-depleted T cells, or PBMCs.

Original data processing: The authors estimated nucleated cell counts from reference gene primer amplification. Measured with immunoSEQ multiplex PCR; TCRdb has only the in-frame clones, and not every one. V, J and clone size derive from that table, while D and trimming were established from the DNA sequence. The sample includes tens of thousands of clones, 88% of them seen just once. There are 14 residues in the CDR3. Germline V gene sequence: CDR1 GTSNPN, CDR2 SVGIG (reference sequence). V lost 2 bases and J lost 3, with 13 bases in between. V and J are TRBV30 and TRBJ1-2; possible D gene TRBD1, 6 bases. This receptor was identified in a human donor with active COVID-19. The donor label of this sample is uncertain. The sample consisted of peripheral blood. The CDR3 spells CAWSTDRTYYGYTF. The CDR3 DNA sequence: TGTGCCTGGAGTACCGACAGGACCTACTATGGCTACACCTTC.